The clone carrying this TCR beta chain was found a few times. The sample comes from a study of T-cell memory formation after mild COVID-19. For the study at large: Among the donors, TCR clusters were largely specific to each donor.

MiXCR was run by TCRdb on the 5' RACE reads, yielding one entry per CDR3 protein. The sample holds about 270,000 distinct CDR3 sequences; 15% to 20% are singletons and the top ten take approximately 25%. This CDR3 is 14 amino acids long. Per the germline V gene, CDR1 is SGHTA and CDR2 is FQGNSA. Trimming took off 6 bases at V and 3 bases at J, with 11 bases between the two ends. The receptor comes from a man younger than 30 who had mild COVID-19 (a few samples of this study predate the infection). Cell type and time point are not known. The sequencing input was PBMCs or a T cell subset sorted from them (not recorded which). The V call is TRBV7-2, the J call TRBJ1-4; no definite D call. The CDR3 loop reads CASSEQYSNEKLFF. The DNA of the CDR3 is TGTGCCAGCAGTGAACAGTATTCTAATGAAAAACTGTTTTTT. Full variable domain (missing parts from reference TRBV7-2 and TRBJ1-4): GAGVSQSPSNKVTEKGKDVELRCDPISGHTALYWYRQSLGQGLEFLIYFQGNSAPDKSGLPSDRFSAERTGGSVSTLTIQRTQQEDSAVYLCASSEQYSNEKLFFGSGTQLSVL.